This T cell receptor (beta chain) is drawn from a study of memory CD4+ T cells and cytomegalovirus serostatus. Study information: Donors were healthy Belgian adults, under 10 CMV seropositive and around 23 seronegative.

TCRdb's copy holds only in-frame clones and misses some; the assay was immunoSEQ multiplex PCR. The table shows approximately 50,000 clones, with about 73% occurring only once. Details on this clone: Antigen specificity is unknown.

Single viable CD3+CD4+CD8-CD45RO+ cells were sorted as the memory CD4+ T cells. Serum IgG to CMV pp150, pp28, p38 and p52 defined serostatus. Whole-study results and caveats: A US-trained random forest predicted CMV serostatus with median AUC 0.91. The CMV-associated TCR signature appears largely within the CD4+ memory repertoire.

This TCR was sampled from an adult in good health and CMV-seronegative. Material: memory CD4+ T cells from blood.

CDR3 region: CAWTGQDFGGYTF. DNA of the CDR3: TGTGCCTGGACGGGACAGGATTTCGGGGGCTACACCTTC. The chain combines TRBV30 with TRBJ1-2; TRBD1 agrees at 8 bases. The germline V gene encodes CDR1 GTSNPN and CDR2 SVGIG (reference sequence). V trimming: 4 bases; J trimming: 8 bases; junction bases outside the gene matches: 9. The CDR3 length is 13 residues.